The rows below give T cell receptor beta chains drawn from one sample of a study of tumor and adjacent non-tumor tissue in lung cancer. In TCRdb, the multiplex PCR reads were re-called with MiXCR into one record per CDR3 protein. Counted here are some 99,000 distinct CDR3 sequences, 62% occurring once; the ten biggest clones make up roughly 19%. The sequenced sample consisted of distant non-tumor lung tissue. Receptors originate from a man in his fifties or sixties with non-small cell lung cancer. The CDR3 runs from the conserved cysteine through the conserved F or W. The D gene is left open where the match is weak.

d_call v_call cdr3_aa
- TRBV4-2 CANSQEKGGVAFF
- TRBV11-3 CASSGRGSGVNVLTF
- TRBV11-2 CASSLVGAAGYTF
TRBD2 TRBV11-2 CASNTRLAGGPIEQFF
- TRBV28 CDSSLGRGDQPQHF
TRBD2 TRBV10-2 CASTLSRGGPETQYF
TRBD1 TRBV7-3 CASSPHRGNYEQYF
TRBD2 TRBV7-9 CASSPAGLAGNTGELFF
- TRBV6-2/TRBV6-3 CASSYSRGPYGYTF
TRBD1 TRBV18 CASSPAGTGYNEQFF
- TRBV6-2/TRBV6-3 CASSPDSLYQPQHF
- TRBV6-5 CASTLSPCSGNTIYF
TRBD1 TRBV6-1 CTSREQGAYDQYF
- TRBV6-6 CACSTPDGGNYGYTF
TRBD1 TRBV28 CATFRGHEQYF
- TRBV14 CASGSNLNNKQFF
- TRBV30 CAWSVRRSTDTQYF
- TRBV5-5 CASSLVGGEADRQYF
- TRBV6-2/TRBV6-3 CANSATGENYNEQFF
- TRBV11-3 CASSVETTSTNEKLFF
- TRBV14 CAISYSQAYNEQFF
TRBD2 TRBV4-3 CASSQAAGGLAGASYNEQFF
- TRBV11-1 CPSSLLLCTLREQYF
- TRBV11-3 CARRRTTTFTEQFF
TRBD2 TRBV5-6 CAINLGLADLSTDTQYF
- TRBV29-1 CSVELYNEQFF
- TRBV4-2 CASSLSTSDWAEEQFF
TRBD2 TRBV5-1 CASSPLAGGGYEQYF
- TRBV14 CASSQGALWELFF
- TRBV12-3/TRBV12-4 CASSLRQENTEAFF
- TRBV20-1 CSAPPRAGEQFF
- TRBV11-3 CASSLDIRSGANVPTF
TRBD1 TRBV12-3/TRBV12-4 CASSSIPGQGARGANVLTF
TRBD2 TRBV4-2 CASSQDLGTRGRREQFF
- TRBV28 CASSPSGMVYEQYF
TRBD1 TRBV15 CATSRPWDSANTGELFF
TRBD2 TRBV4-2 CVSSQGPSGGQETQYF
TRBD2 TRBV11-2 CASSLEAAGVAKQYF
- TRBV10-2 CASCSTNTQYF
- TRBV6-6 CVSSYGVGMWSMETQYF
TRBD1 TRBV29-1 CSVEADRGRSETQYF
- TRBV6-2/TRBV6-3 CAGSFDGGNQPQHF
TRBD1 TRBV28 CASTSQGAPETQYF
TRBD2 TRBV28 CTSSIPRTSGRAVVQFF
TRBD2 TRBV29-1 CSMYGTSGTNSGELFF